This is a list of T cell receptor beta chains from one sample in a study of CD8 T cells in ankylosing spondylitis. TCRdb re-derived calls from the 5' RACE reads in MiXCR, one entry per CDR3 protein. The sample comprises over 130,000 distinct CDR3 sequences, 44% of which are singletons, and 13% to 15% rests with the top ten. The sequenced sample consisted of synovial fluid, either unsorted or a sorted T cell fraction (not recorded which). The receptor set was obtained from a male donor with ankylosing spondylitis. Both conserved end residues are part of each CDR3. The D gene is left open where the match is weak. Size tells how often a clone was seen (once, few, many) or the class of an expanded clone, and some rows leave it out.

D: NA; J: TRBJ1-6; length: 14; V: TRBV19; size: many; CDR3: CASSVDRNNSPLHF; DNA: TGTGCCAGTAGTGTGGACAGAAATAATTCACCCCTCCACTTT
D: NA; J: TRBJ2-7; length: 13; V: TRBV7-9; size: few; CDR3: CASRSDEAHEQYF; DNA: TGTGCCAGCAGATCGGATGAAGCCCACGAGCAGTACTTC
D: TRBD1; J: TRBJ2-1; length: 17; V: TRBV11-2; size: NA; CDR3: CASSTHRQGDSYNEQFF; DNA: TGTGCCAGCAGCACCCACCGACAGGGAGACTCCTACAATGAGCAGTTCTTC
D: NA; J: TRBJ2-7; length: 14; V: TRBV28; size: NA; CDR3: CASSFGRVSYEQYF; DNA: TGTGCCAGCAGTTTCGGTAGGGTCTCCTACGAGCAGTACTTC
D: TRBD1; J: TRBJ2-1; length: 14; V: TRBV6-4; size: NA; CDR3: CASSVRTGMNEQFF; DNA: TGTGCCAGCAGTGTCCGGACAGGGATGAATGAGCAGTTCTTC
D: NA; J: TRBJ1-1; length: 16; V: TRBV7-9; size: NA; CDR3: CASSLEPPGRSTEAFF; DNA: TGTGCCAGCAGCTTAGAGCCACCGGGACGGAGCACTGAAGCTTTCTTT
D: NA; J: TRBJ1-2; length: 15; V: TRBV7-6; size: once; CDR3: CASSLASFGVYGYTF; DNA: TGTGCCAGCAGCTTAGCTTCTTTTGGTGTCTATGGCTACACCTTC
D: TRBD2; J: TRBJ2-1; length: 18; V: TRBV9; size: NA; CDR3: CASSVEGLAGGPRGEQFF; DNA: TGTGCCAGCAGCGTAGAGGGACTAGCGGGAGGGCCTAGGGGTGAGCAGTTCTTC
D: NA; J: TRBJ2-2; length: 15; V: TRBV12-3/TRBV12-4; size: few; CDR3: CASSFSQWIPGELFF; DNA: TGTGCCAGCAGTTTTAGCCAATGGATCCCCGGGGAGCTGTTTTTT
D: NA; J: TRBJ1-2; length: 22; V: TRBV29-1; size: NA; CDR3: CSVESVGVLSQYPNPLSYGYTF; DNA: TGCAGCGTTGAATCGGTCGGAGTCCTCTCCCAATATCCAAACCCATTATCCTATGGCTACACCTTC
D: NA; J: TRBJ1-1; length: 15; V: TRBV19; size: NA; CDR3: CASSITPALNTEAFF; DNA: TGTGCCAGTAGTATTACCCCAGCCCTGAACACTGAAGCTTTCTTT
D: TRBD2; J: TRBJ2-1; length: 12; V: TRBV4-1; size: NA; CDR3: CASSQDWTRLFF; DNA: TGCGCCAGCAGCCAAGATTGGACTAGGCTGTTCTTC
D: NA; J: TRBJ2-1; length: 15; V: TRBV2; size: once; CDR3: CASSEGLGGADEQFF; DNA: TGTGCCAGCAGTGAAGGGCTAGGGGGGGCGGATGAGCAGTTCTTC
D: NA; J: TRBJ2-1; length: 17; V: TRBV10-3; size: NA; CDR3: CAISESPSKSRRDEQFF; DNA: TGTGCCATCAGTGAGTCGCCCTCTAAATCCAGGCGGGATGAGCAGTTCTTC
D: NA; J: TRBJ2-7; length: 13; V: TRBV12-3/TRBV12-4; size: few; CDR3: CASTGPGTYEQYF; DNA: TGTGCCAGCACCGGCCCAGGGACCTACGAGCAGTACTTC
D: NA; J: TRBJ2-1; length: 18; V: TRBV27; size: NA; CDR3: CATLSRDRGLAMVNEQFF; DNA: TGTGCCACCCTATCGCGGGACAGGGGACTAGCTATGGTCAATGAGCAGTTCTTC
D: TRBD2; J: TRBJ2-1; length: 16; V: TRBV5-8; size: NA; CDR3: CASSWGTSGPYNEQFF; DNA: TGTGCCAGCAGCTGGGGGACTAGCGGTCCCTACAATGAGCAGTTCTTC
D: NA; J: TRBJ1-1; length: 14; V: TRBV4-2; size: NA; CDR3: CASSRKGRRTEAFF; DNA: TGTGCCAGCAGCCGTAAGGGGCGGAGGACTGAAGCTTTCTTT